This T cell receptor beta chain was identified during a study of PD-1 blockade in classical Hodgkin lymphoma. TCRdb's copy holds only in-frame clones and misses some; the assay was immunoSEQ multiplex PCR. The sample yields about 90,000 clones, approximately 90% seen once. Time point given: cycle 4 day 1 (C4D1), after 6 weeks of nivolumab. Every one of the patients relapsed after autologous stem cell transplantation (brentuximab vedotin exposure was variable). Best responses fell into complete response, partial response or progressive disease. CDR3 length: 15 amino acids. Trimming removed 4 bases from V and 7 bases from J, with 20 bases in between. Germline CDR1 and CDR2: SGHDT and YYEEEE.

The receptor was derived from a human donor with classical Hodgkin lymphoma. Source: peripheral blood mononuclear cells (PBMCs), taken before the fourth cycle of nivolumab. The rearrangement uses TRBV5-6 and TRBJ1-2; D call uncertain. The CDR3 sequence: CASSPTWPGFGGYTF. The CDR3 DNA follows: TGTGCCAGCAGCCCTACGTGGCCCGGGTTTGGTGGCTACACCTTC. Together with reference TRBV5-6 and TRBJ1-2, the CDR3 gives the full variable domain: DAGVTQSPTHLIKTRGQQVTLRCSPKSGHDTVSWYQQALGQGPQFIFQYYEEEERQRGNFPDRFSGHQFPNYSSELNVNALLLGDSALYLCASSPTWPGFGGYTFGSGTRLTVV.